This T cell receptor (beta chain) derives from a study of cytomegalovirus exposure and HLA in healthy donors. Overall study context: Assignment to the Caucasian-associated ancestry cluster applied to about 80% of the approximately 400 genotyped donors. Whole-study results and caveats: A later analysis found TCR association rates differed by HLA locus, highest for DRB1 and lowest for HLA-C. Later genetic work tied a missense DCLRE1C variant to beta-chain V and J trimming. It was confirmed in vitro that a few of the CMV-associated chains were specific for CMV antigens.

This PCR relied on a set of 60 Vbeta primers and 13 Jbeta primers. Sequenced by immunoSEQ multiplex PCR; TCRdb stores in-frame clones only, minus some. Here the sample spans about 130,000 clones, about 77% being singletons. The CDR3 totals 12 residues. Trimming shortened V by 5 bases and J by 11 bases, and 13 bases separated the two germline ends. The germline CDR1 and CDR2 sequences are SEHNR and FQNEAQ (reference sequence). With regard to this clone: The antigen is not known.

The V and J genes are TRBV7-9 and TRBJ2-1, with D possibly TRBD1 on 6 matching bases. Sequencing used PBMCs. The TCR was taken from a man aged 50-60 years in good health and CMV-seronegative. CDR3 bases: TGTGCCAGCAGCCCGTCGACAGGTCAGCAGTTCTTC. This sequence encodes CASSPSTGQQFF.